The 15 T cell receptor beta chains presented below share a single source sample, sequenced in a study of T cells of healthy individuals. TCRdb recomputed calls from the 5' RACE reads with MiXCR, one row per CDR3 protein. This sample carries about 57,000 distinct CDR3 sequences, 15% to 20% of them seen once, and the ten largest clones take approximately 4.8%. These receptors were obtained from a human donor in good health.

This clonotype was seen at least ten times. The V call is TRBV20-1, the J call TRBJ2-3; 11 bases map to TRBD2. CDR1 DFQATT and CDR2 SNEGSKA come from the germline V gene (reference sequence). The CDR3 runs 15 residues. Germline trimming cut 3 bases from V and 5 bases from J; bases unmatched to any gene: 7. CDR3: CSASGLSGGVDTQYF. For the CDR3, the DNA is TGCAGTGCTAGTGGACTTAGCGGGGGGGTAGATACGCAGTATTTT.

The V and J genes are TRBV7-3 and TRBJ2-1, with 8 bases that match TRBD1. J was trimmed by 5 bases and V by 4 bases; bases with no gene match: 10. CDR3 length equals 16 residues. Germline CDR1 reads SGHTA; CDR2 reads FQGTGA. The chain's CDR3 is CASSSPPDRGDNEQFF. As DNA, the CDR3 is TGTGCCAGCAGCTCCCCCCCAGACAGGGGAGACAATGAGCAGTTCTTC.

The V gene is TRBV12-3 or TRBV12-4, the J gene TRBJ2-7; maybe TRBD1 (5 bases). The germline V and J ends were trimmed by 3 bases and 6 bases, with 12 bases remaining between them. CDR3 length: 13 residues. Here the CDR3 reads CASSLDITGEQYF. The CDR3 nucleotides read TGTGCCAGCAGTTTGGACATAACGGGCGAGCAGTACTTC.

This clonotype was counted many times. The rearrangement links TRBV15 to TRBJ2-2; no clear D. The V gene lost 0 bases and the J gene lost 5 bases, with 10 bases spanning the gap. The CDR3 has 15 residues. The germline CDR1 and CDR2 sequences are LNHNV and YYDKDF (reference sequence). The CDR3 sequence: CATSRDHSGTGELFF. Here the CDR3 DNA reads TGTGCCACCAGCAGAGATCATAGTGGAACCGGGGAGCTGTTTTTT. Full variable domain (missing parts from reference TRBV15 and TRBJ2-2): DAMVIQNPRYQVTQFGKPVTLSCSQTLNHNVMYWYQQKSSQAPKLLFHYYDKDFNNEADTPDNFQSRRPNTSFCFLDIRSPGLGDTAMYLCATSRDHSGTGELFFGEGSRLTVL.

The table lists this clonotype with many counts. The chain carries TRBV29-1 and TRBJ1-3; no definite D call. V lost 7 bases and J lost 0, with 13 bases in between. The CDR3 runs 14 residues. CDR1 is SQVTM, CDR2 ANQGSEA, per germline. The CDR3 loop reads CSAGGRSSGNTIYF. CDR3 nucleotides: TGCAGCGCCGGCGGGCGTAGCTCTGGAAACACCATATATTTT.

Only a few counts were recorded for this clonotype. The chain carries TRBV20-1 and TRBJ2-1, with 10 nucleotides matching TRBD2. The CDR3 is made up of 16 amino acids. V was clipped by 6 bases and J by 6 bases; unmatched bases: 14. Germline CDR1 reads DFQATT; CDR2 reads SNEGSKA (reference sequence). DNA of the CDR3: TGCAGTGCCCTGTCCCCAGCGGGAGGGCCGAGCAATGAGCAGTTCTTC. This gives the protein CSALSPAGGPSNEQFF.

This clonotype has at least ten counts. The chain is built from TRBV15 and TRBJ1-4; TRBD1 is a possible D gene (5 bases). Trimming removed 3 bases at V and 7 bases at J, with 12 bases between. CDR1 LNHNV and CDR2 YYDKDF come from the germline V gene (reference sequence). This CDR3 has 14 amino acids. The CDR3 reads CATSSGGSSEKLFF. Here the CDR3 DNA reads TGTGCCACCAGCAGTGGGGGTTCTAGTGAAAAACTGTTTTTT.

This clonotype was seen at least ten times. The chain uses TRBV4-3 and TRBJ1-5; a weak D match, TRBD1 (5 bases). The CDR3 sequence is 17 residues long. V was clipped by 0 bases and J by 2 bases, with 14 bases between them. Germline lookup yields CDR1 LGHNA and CDR2 YSLEER. CDR3 in amino acids: CASSQDGGAGGNQPQHF. CDR3 bases: TGCGCCAGCAGCCAAGATGGCGGGGCCGGAGGCAATCAGCCCCAGCATTTT.

The chain joins TRBV5-1 to TRBJ2-7; D is unresolved. The V and J ends lost 1 base and 0 bases respectively, with 5 bases between them. The germline V gene encodes CDR1 SGHRS and CDR2 YFSETQ. CDR3 length: 13 amino acids. The chain's CDR3 is CASSLWSSYEQYF. CDR3 coding DNA: TGCGCCAGCAGCTTGTGGTCCTCCTACGAGCAGTACTTC.

This clonotype was seen repeatedly, ten times or more. The CDR3 loop is CASSNPGTGVIHEQFF. CDR3 nucleotide sequence: TGCGCCAGCAGCAACCCAGGGACCGGTGTTATCCATGAGCAGTTCTTC. The chain joins TRBV5-1 to TRBJ2-1; the D gene could be TRBD1 or TRBD2 (5 bases each). Germline V gene data show CDR1 as SGHRS and CDR2 as YFSETQ. V lost 4 bases and J lost 8, with 22 bases in between. The CDR3 spans 16 residues.

This clonotype has ten or more counts. The chain recombines TRBV5-1 with TRBJ2-7; 7 nucleotides match TRBD1. V lost 5 bases and J lost 7; bases outside the gene matches: 6. This CDR3 contains 12 residues. CDR1 SGHRS and CDR2 YFSETQ come from the germline V gene. The DNA of the CDR3 is TGCGCCAGCAGTCGAGGGGGCCGGGAGCAGTACTTC. Translating gives CASSRGGREQYF.

This clonotype was counted ten times or more. V usage is TRBV20-1 and J usage is TRBJ2-1; D not resolved. Germline assignment: CDR1 DFQATT and CDR2 SNEGSKA (reference sequence). The CDR3 runs to 11 residues. Trimming took 0 bases from V and 12 from J, leaving 9 bases between them. As DNA, the CDR3 is TGCAGTGCTAGAGACCGGCGCGCGCAGTTCTTC. Protein: CSARDRRAQFF.

On this clonotype itself: No DNA is shown, since the ends of the CDR3 on it are uncertain; the CDR3 is the one TCRdb lists. The gene calls are TRBV11-2 and TRBJ2-3; the table's D call, TRBD1, has no DNA check behind it. The CDR3 is 18 amino acids long, termini counted. CDR1 and CDR2 from the germline V gene are SGHAT and FQNNGV. The CDR3 protein is CASSARDDTDTQYFGQYF.

As regards this clonotype: The junction and the germline gene differ at one end; a read error may be behind it. The chain couples TRBV3-1 to TRBJ2-1; 10 bases match TRBD2. Per germline, CDR1 LGHDT and CDR2 YNNKEL (reference sequence). This CDR3 spans 15 amino acids. The CDR3 loop is CASSTLAGAYNERFF. The CDR3 DNA sequence: TGTGCCAGCAGCACGCTAGCGGGGGCCTACAATGAGCGGTTCTTC.

In this sample, this clonotype turned up a few times. The chain combines TRBV5-1 with TRBJ2-1; a weak D match, TRBD2 (6 bases). Germline V CDR1 and CDR2: SGHRS, YFSETQ. This CDR3 has 16 residues. Trimming took 5 bases from V and 3 from J, leaving 18 bases between them. CDR3: CASRWNRDLIYNEQFF. The CDR3, as DNA: TGCGCCAGCAGATGGAACCGGGACTTAATCTACAATGAGCAGTTCTTC.